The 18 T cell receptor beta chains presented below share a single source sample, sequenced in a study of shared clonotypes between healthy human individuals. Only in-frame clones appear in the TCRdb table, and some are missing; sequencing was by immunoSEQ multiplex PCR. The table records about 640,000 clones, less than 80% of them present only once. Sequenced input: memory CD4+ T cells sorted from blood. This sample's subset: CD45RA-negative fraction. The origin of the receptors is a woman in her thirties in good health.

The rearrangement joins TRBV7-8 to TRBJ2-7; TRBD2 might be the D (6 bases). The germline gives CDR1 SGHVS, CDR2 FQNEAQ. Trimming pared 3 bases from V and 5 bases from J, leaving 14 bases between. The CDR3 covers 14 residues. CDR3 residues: CASSFGGSSNEQYF. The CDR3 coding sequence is TGTGCCAGCAGCTTTGGGGGGTCTTCTAACGAGCAGTACTTC.

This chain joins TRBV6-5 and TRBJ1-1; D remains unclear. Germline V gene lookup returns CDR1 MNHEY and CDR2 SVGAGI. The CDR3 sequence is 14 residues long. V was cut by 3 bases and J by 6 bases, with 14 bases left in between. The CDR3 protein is CASSYTDSNAEAFF. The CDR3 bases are TGTGCCAGCAGTTATACAGATTCCAACGCTGAAGCTTTCTTT.

The CDR3 protein is CASSFRVDSPTDSPLHF. The CDR3 DNA is TGTGCCAGCAGTTTTCGGGTCGACAGTCCTACGGATTCACCCCTCCACTTT. The chain joins TRBV27 to TRBJ1-6, with a weak D call TRBD1 (5 bases). Germline V CDR1 and CDR2: MNHEY, SMNVEV (reference sequence). The CDR3 is 17 amino acids. V was cut by 3 bases and J by 8 bases, with 20 bases left in between.

The CDR3 nucleotides are TGCGCCAGCACCAACCCCCACGGGGGATCACAATTCAATGAGCAGTTCTTC. Encoded protein: CASTNPHGGSQFNEQFF. The rearrangement joins TRBV5-1 to TRBJ2-1, with a possible D match to TRBD2 (6 bases). Germline assignment: CDR1 SGHRS and CDR2 YFSETQ. Trimming pared 6 bases from V and 6 bases from J, leaving 25 bases between. The CDR3 length is 17 residues. The full variable domain, rest sourced from reference TRBV5-1 and TRBJ2-1, is KAGVTQTPRYLIKTRGQQVTLSCSPISGHRSVSWYQQTPGQGLQFLFEYFSETQRNKGNFPGRFSGRQFSNSRSEMNVSTLELGDSALYLCASTNPHGGSQFNEQFFGPGTRLTVL.

CDR3 amino acids: CSVGSSNSGANVLTF. DNA of the CDR3: TGCAGCGTCGGCTCCTCCAACTCTGGGGCCAACGTCCTGACTTTC. This chain links TRBV29-1 with TRBJ2-6; D is undetermined. This CDR3 comprises 15 residues. Trimming left V 6 bases short and J 0 bases short, with 12 bases between. The germline V gene has CDR1 SQVTM and CDR2 ANQGSEA. The variable domain in full, completed from reference TRBV29-1 and TRBJ2-6, reads SAVISQKPSRDICQRGTSLTIQCQVDSQVTMMFWYRQQPGQSLTLIATANQGSEATYESGFVIDKFPISRPNLTFSTLTVSNMSPEDSSIYLCSVGSSNSGANVLTFGAGSRLTVL.

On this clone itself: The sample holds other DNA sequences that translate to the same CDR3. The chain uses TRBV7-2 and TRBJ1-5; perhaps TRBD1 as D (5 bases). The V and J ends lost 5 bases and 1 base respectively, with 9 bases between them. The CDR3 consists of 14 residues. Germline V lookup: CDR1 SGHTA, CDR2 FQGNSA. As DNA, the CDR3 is TGTGCCAGCAGCCCCCCAGGGAGCAATCAGCCCCAGCATTTT. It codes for CASSPPGSNQPQHF.

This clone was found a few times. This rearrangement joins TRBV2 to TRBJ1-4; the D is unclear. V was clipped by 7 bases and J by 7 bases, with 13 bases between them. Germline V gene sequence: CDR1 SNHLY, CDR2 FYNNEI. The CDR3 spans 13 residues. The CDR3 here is CASTALRSEKLFF. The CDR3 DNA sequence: TGTGCCAGCACGGCTCTCCGGTCTGAAAAACTGTTTTTT.

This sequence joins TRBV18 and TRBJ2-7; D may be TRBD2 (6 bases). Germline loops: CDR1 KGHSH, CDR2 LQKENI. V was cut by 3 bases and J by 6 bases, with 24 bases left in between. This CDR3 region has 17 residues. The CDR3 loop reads CASSPRPRGTERAEQYF. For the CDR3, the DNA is TGTGCCAGCTCACCTCGCCCCCGGGGGACGGAGCGTGCCGAGCAGTACTTC.

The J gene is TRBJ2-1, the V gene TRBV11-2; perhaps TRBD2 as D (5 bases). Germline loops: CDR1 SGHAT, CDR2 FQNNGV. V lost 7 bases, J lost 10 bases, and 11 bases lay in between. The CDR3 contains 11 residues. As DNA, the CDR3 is TGTGCCAGCACCCAGAAGCGGGAGCAGTTCTTC. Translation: CASTQKREQFF. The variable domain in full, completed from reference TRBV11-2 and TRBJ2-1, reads EAGVAQSPRYKIIEKRQSVAFWCNPISGHATLYWYQQILGQGPKLLIQFQNNGVVDDSQLPKDRFSAERLKGVDSTLKIQPAKLEDSAVYLCASTQKREQFFGPGTRLTVL.

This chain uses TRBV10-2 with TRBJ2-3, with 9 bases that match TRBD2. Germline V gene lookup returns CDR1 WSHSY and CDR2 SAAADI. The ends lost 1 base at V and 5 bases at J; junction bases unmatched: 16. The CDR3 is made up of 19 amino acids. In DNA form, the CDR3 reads TGCGCCAGCAGTGAGTTATTTAGCACTAGCGGGCCATCGGGAGATACGCAGTATTTT. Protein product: CASSELFSTSGPSGDTQYF.

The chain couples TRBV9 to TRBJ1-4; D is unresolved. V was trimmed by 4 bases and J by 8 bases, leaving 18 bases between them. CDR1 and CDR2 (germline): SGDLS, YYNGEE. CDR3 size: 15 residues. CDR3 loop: CASSSGVSGGEKLFF. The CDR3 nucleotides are TGTGCCAGCAGCTCCGGGGTCTCCGGTGGGGAAAAACTGTTTTTT. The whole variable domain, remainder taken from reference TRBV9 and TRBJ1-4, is DSGVTQTPKHLITATGQRVTLRCSPRSGDLSVYWYQQSLDQGLQFLIQYYNGEERAKGNILERFSAQQFPDLHSELNLSSLELGDSALYFCASSSGVSGGEKLFFGSGTQLSVL.

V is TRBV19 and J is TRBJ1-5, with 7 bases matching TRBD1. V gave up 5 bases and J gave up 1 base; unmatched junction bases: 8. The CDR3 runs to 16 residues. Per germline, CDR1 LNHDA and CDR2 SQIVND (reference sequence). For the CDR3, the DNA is TGTGCCAGTAGTCTCAGGGGGGGATGGAGCAATCAGCCCCAGCATTTT. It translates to CASSLRGGWSNQPQHF.

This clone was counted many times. The CDR3 nucleotides read TGCGCCAGCGAAGCTAGCGGCACAGATACGCAGTATTTT. This encodes CASEASGTDTQYF. The chain employs TRBV5-1 and TRBJ2-3, with D tentatively TRBD2 (6 bases). Trimming shortened V by 7 bases and J by 1 base, and 10 bases separated the two germline ends. CDR1 is SGHRS and CDR2 is YFSETQ in the germline V gene. The length of the CDR3 is 13 residues.

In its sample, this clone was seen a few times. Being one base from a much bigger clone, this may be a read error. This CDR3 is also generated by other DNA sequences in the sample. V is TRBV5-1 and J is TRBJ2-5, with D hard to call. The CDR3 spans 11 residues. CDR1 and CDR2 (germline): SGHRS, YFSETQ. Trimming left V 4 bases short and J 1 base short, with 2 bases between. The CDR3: CASSVQETQYF. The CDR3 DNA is TGCGCCAGCAGCGTCCAAGAGACCCAGTACTTC.

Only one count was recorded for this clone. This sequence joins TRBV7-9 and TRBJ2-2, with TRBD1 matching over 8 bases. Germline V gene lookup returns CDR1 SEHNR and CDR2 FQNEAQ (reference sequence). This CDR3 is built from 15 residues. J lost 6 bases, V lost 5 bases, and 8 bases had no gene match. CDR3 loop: CASSPETGAAGELFF. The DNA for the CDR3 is TGTGCCAGCAGCCCGGAGACAGGGGCGGCCGGGGAGCTGTTTTTT.

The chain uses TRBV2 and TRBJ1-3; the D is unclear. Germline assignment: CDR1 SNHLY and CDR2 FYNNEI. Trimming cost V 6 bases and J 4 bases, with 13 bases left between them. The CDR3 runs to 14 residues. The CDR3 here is CASSRKGLGNTIYF. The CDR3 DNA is TGTGCCAGCAGCCGCAAAGGGCTGGGAAACACCATATATTTT.

The CDR3 sequence is CASNSPGAGIQYF. CDR3 nucleotide sequence: TGTGCCAGCAACTCCCCTGGGGCGGGAATTCAGTACTTC. J is TRBJ2-4 and V is TRBV28; D is perhaps TRBD2 (6 bases). The CDR3 totals 13 residues. V dropped 7 bases and J dropped 10 bases, with 17 bases sitting between them. Germline CDR1 reads MDHEN; CDR2 reads SYDVKM.

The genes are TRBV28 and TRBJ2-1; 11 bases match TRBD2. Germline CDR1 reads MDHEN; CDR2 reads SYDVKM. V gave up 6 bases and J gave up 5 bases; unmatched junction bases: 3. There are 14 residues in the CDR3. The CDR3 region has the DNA TGTGCCAGCAGGACTAGCGGGAATCACAATGAGCAGTTCTTC. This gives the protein CASRTSGNHNEQFF. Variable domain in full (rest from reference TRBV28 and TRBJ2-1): DVKVTQSSRYLVKRTGEKVFLECVQDMDHENMFWYRQDPGLGLRLIYFSYDVKMKEKGDIPEGYSVSREKKERFSLILESASTNQTSMYLCASRTSGNHNEQFFGPGTRLTVL.